Reported below is one T cell receptor (beta chain). Its cognate antigen is unknown. This specimen comes from a study of cytomegalovirus exposure and HLA in healthy donors. Findings of the study overall: Under in vitro conditions, a few CMV-associated chains were confirmed as specific for CMV antigens. Some V segments (TRBV6-2 and TRBV6-3 among them) were excluded as indistinguishable. CMV serostatus was the sole immune exposure information available. Common viral pathogens were later found to be apparently linked to several of the most significant clusters.

The V end lost 8 bases, the J end lost 5 bases, and 12 bases lay between the germline ends. CDR1 and CDR2 from the germline V gene are SGHNT and YENEEA. The CDR3 length is 13 residues. Vbeta (60) and Jbeta (13) primers were used in the PCR. Sequencing was performed with immunoSEQ multiplex PCR; in TCRdb, only in-frame clones are kept and a portion is missing. In the table there are some 170,000 clones, roughly 82% of which are singletons. The gene calls are TRBV11-3 and TRBJ1-4; D unresolved. This clonotype was sampled from a woman aged 50 to 65 in good health and CMV-seropositive. Material for sequencing was PBMCs. The CDR3 sequence is CASEPGVNEKLFF. CDR3 nucleotides: TGTGCCAGCGAACCGGGAGTAAATGAAAAACTGTTTTTT.